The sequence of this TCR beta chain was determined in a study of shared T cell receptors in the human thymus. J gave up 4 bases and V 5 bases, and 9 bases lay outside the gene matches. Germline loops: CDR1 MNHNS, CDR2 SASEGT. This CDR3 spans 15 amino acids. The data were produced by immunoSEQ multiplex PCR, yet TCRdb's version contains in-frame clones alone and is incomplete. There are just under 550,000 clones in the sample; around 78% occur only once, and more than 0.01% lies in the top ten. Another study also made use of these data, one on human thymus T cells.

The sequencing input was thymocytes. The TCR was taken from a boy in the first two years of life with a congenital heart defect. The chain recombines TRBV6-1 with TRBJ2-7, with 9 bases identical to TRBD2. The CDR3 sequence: CASSPRVAGAYEQYF. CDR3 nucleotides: TGTGCCAGCAGTCCCCGGGTAGCGGGAGCTTACGAGCAGTACTTC.